This is a list of T cell receptor beta chains from one sample in a study of cytomegalovirus exposure and HLA in healthy donors. Method: immunoSEQ multiplex PCR; TCRdb's copy keeps in-frame clones and lacks some. This sample yields about 150,000 clones, of which around 80% are seen a single time; over 1.5% belongs to the top ten. The source material was PBMCs. The receptors shown here come from a young woman in good health and CMV-seronegative. Each CDR3 is given with its conserved first and last residue. Fields, in order: J gene, V gene, D gene, clone size, CDR3 protein, CDR3 DNA. A D gene is named only where the DNA matches it firmly. Rows may omit the clone size; those that give it use once, few, many or a size class.

>TRBJ2-7|TRBV28|TRBD1|-
CASSTGTGVYEQYF
TGTGCCAGCAGTACCGGGACAGGGGTATACGAGCAGTACTTC
>TRBJ2-7|TRBV6-1|TRBD2|medium-sized
CASSDSSGAAYEQYF
TGTGCCAGCAGTGATTCTAGCGGGGCGGCCTACGAGCAGTACTTC
>TRBJ2-1|TRBV4-2|TRBD1|-
CASSLQGAASDEQFF
TGTGCCAGCAGCCTACAGGGGGCGGCATCGGATGAGCAGTTCTTC
>TRBJ1-1|TRBV27|-|-
CASSSDWGVTEAFF
TGTGCCAGCAGTTCAGATTGGGGGGTCACTGAAGCTTTCTTT
>TRBJ1-2|TRBV9|-|once
CASSRADLSPVSQLAYGYTF
TGCGCCAGCAGTCGGGCAGATCTTTCCCCCGTCTCCCAGCTAGCCTATGGCTACACCTTC
>TRBJ1-1|TRBV18|-|-
CASSPPNGLSNTEAFF
TGTGCCAGCTCACCCCCAAACGGTCTCTCGAACACTGAAGCTTTCTTT
>TRBJ2-7|TRBV4-1|TRBD1|-
CASRSVGTGNYEQYF
TGCGCCAGCCGGTCGGTGGGGACAGGAAACTACGAGCAGTACTTC
>TRBJ2-7|TRBV7-8|-|-
CASTRHEYGLGEQYF
TGTGCCAGCACCAGGCACGAATACGGCTTGGGCGAGCAGTACTTC
>TRBJ1-2|TRBV20-1|-|-
CSASDGGGYTF
TGCAGTGCTTCGGACGGGGGTGGCTACACCTTC
>TRBJ2-6|TRBV2|-|once
CASSEGGGSGANVLTF
TGTGCCAGCAGCGAGGGGGGGGGCAGTGGGGCCAACGTCCTGACTTTC
>TRBJ2-5|TRBV4-2|TRBD2|-
CASSRRDYFQETQYF
TGTGCCAGCAGCCGCCGGGACTACTTCCAAGAGACCCAGTACTTC
>TRBJ1-2|TRBV28|-|-
CASRSGGALQGYTF
TGTGCCAGCAGATCTGGGGGGGCGCTTCAGGGCTACACCTTC
>TRBJ2-7|TRBV6-6|TRBD2|-
CASSPGLAGGQSEQYF
TGTGCCAGCAGTCCGGGACTAGCGGGGGGCCAAAGCGAGCAGTACTTC
>TRBJ2-5|TRBV18|TRBD1|-
CASSSTGQGRLETQYF
TGTGCCAGCTCATCGACAGGACAGGGTAGGCTAGAGACCCAGTACTTC
>TRBJ2-7|TRBV5-1|-|-
CASSLSGRGAEQYF
TGCGCCAGCAGCTTGTCTGGCAGGGGGGCCGAGCAGTACTTC
>TRBJ1-1|TRBV5-1|-|-
CASSLRPGRNTEAFF
TGCGCCAGCAGCTTGCGTCCGGGTAGGAACACTGAAGCTTTCTTT
>TRBJ1-3|TRBV28|-|-
CASSTQGLGLRF
TGTGCCAGCAGTACTCAGGGGTTAGGACTCCGTTTT
>TRBJ2-7|TRBV6-5|-|-
CASSYRGLQYF
TGTGCCAGCAGTTACAGGGGACTCCAGTACTTC
>TRBJ1-1|TRBV28|-|-
CASSLQSMNTEAFF
TGTGCCAGCAGCTTACAGTCCATGAACACTGAAGCTTTCTTT
>TRBJ1-5|TRBV7-9|-|-
CSSSSDAGSQPQHF
TGTTCCAGCAGCTCTGATGCAGGAAGTCAGCCCCAGCATTTT
>TRBJ1-1|TRBV6-1|-|-
CASSEEEEAFF
TGTGCCAGCAGTGAAGAGGAGGAAGCTTTCTTT
>TRBJ2-7|TRBV7-9|-|-
CASSTGYYEQYF
TGTGCCAGCAGCACAGGGTACTACGAGCAGTACTTC
>TRBJ1-1|TRBV28|-|-
CASSFLGRDRSEAFF
TGTGCCAGCAGTTTCCTCGGACGTGACAGATCTGAAGCTTTCTTT
>TRBJ1-2|TRBV5-1|TRBD1|-
CASSSGQGVGGGGYTF
TGCGCCAGCAGCTCGGGACAGGGGGTCGGGGGAGGTGGCTACACCTTC
>TRBJ1-1|TRBV28|-|-
CASPPDRNTEAFF
TGTGCCAGCCCCCCGGACAGGAACACTGAAGCTTTCTTT
>TRBJ2-5|TRBV7-2|-|once
CASSPVGGQETQYF
TGTGCCAGCAGCCCTGTGGGGGGACAAGAGACCCAGTACTTC
>TRBJ2-6|TRBV30|-|-
CAWSVLVLGTGSGANVLTF
TGTGCCTGGAGTGTACTCGTGCTGGGAACAGGCTCTGGGGCCAACGTCCTGACTTTC
>TRBJ2-7|TRBV28|-|few
CASSPVTPTHYEQYF
TGTGCCAGCAGTCCCGTGACACCTACTCATTACGAGCAGTACTTC
>TRBJ2-7|TRBV6-1|TRBD2|-
CASSQDPGLGEQYF
TGTGCCAGCAGTCAAGACCCGGGACTAGGGGAGCAGTACTTC
>TRBJ2-2|TRBV5-1|TRBD1|-
CASSNRGGGLNTGELFF
TGCGCCAGCAGCAACAGGGGTGGGGGATTGAACACCGGGGAGCTGTTTTTT
>TRBJ2-3|TRBV5-1|-|-
CASSLGAGLTDTQYF
TGCGCCAGCAGCTTGGGGGCAGGGCTCACAGATACGCAGTATTTT
>TRBJ2-7|TRBV15|-|-
CATSRGQDSYEQYF
TGTGCCACCAGCCGCGGGCAGGACTCCTACGAGCAGTACTTC
>TRBJ2-1|TRBV7-3|TRBD2|-
CASSLGGGNEQFF
TGTGCCAGCAGCCTCGGGGGGGGGAATGAGCAGTTCTTC
>TRBJ1-6|TRBV19|TRBD1|-
CASSQGVTTPLHF
TGTGCCAGTAGCCAGGGGGTTACTACACCCCTCCACTTT